The 25 T cell receptor beta chains below come from one sample, sequenced in a study of shared clonotypes between healthy human individuals (TCRdb year 2020). Library preparation employed the immunoSEQ multiplex PCR assay. The table comes from immuneACCESS by way of TCRdb, which keeps in-frame sequences with V and J called. Part of the clones is missing from these tables; in studies checked, under half for an unresolved V gene and the rest for unknown reasons. Recorded for this sample are over 850,000 clones; around 78% of them occurred a single time. The ten biggest clones cover under 0.6% of the sample. The sample taken for sequencing was memory CD4+ T cells from PBMCs. The sample's cell subset or site label is to be understood as: CD45RA-negative fraction. The receptors originated from a man between 18 and 29 years old in good health. Some clones in this sample may be carry-over from other donors' samples.

This chain joins TRBV7-2 and TRBJ1-1; no clear D. The germline CDR1 and CDR2 sequences are SGHTA and FQGNSA. The V end was cut by 1 base, the J end by 1 base, with 10 bases between. The CDR3 has 15 residues. DNA of the CDR3: TGTGCCAGCAGCTTAGGACCGGGCCCGAACACTGAAGCTTTCTTT. Protein: CASSLGPGPNTEAFF. Supplemented by reference TRBV7-2 and TRBJ1-1, the full variable domain reads GAGVSQSPSNKVTEKGKDVELRCDPISGHTALYWYRQSLGQGLEFLIYFQGNSAPDKSGLPSDRFSAERTGGSVSTLTIQRTQQEDSAVYLCASSLGPGPNTEAFFGQGTRLTVV.

The table lists this clone with a count of one. In nucleotides, the CDR3 is TGCGCCAGCAGCTTGGGGACTAGCGGGAGGGAGACCCAGTACTTC. It encodes CASSLGTSGRETQYF. The genes are TRBV5-1 and TRBJ2-5; 14 nucleotides agree with TRBD2. Germline CDR1 is SGHRS and CDR2 is YFSETQ. Unmatched junction bases numbered 0, after V lost 0 bases and J lost 5 bases. The CDR3 runs 15 residues.

About this clone: Other DNA sequences in the sample encode the same CDR3. The V gene is TRBV18, the J gene TRBJ2-7; D is tentatively TRBD1 or TRBD2 (6 bases each). Trimming took off 2 bases at V and 4 bases at J, with 9 bases between the two ends. The CDR3 extends over 13 amino acids. Germline V gives CDR1 KGHSH, CDR2 LQKENI. Here the CDR3 reads CASSPRGGYEQYF. The CDR3 bases are TGTGCCAGCTCACCAAGAGGGGGGTACGAGCAGTACTTC.

This CDR3 is CASSLARPGGSGVGSNQPQHF. Written as DNA, the CDR3 is TGTGCCAGCAGCTTAGCAAGACCTGGCGGGTCAGGGGTGGGTAGCAATCAGCCCCAGCATTTT. The genes are TRBV7-8 and TRBJ1-5; maybe TRBD1 (6 bases). The CDR3 extends over 21 amino acids. V was clipped by 0 bases and J by 0 bases, with 24 bases between them. Germline V CDR1 and CDR2: SGHVS, FQNEAQ.

This clone has just one count. The chain recombines TRBV6-6 with TRBJ2-6; weak D call: TRBD1 (6 bases). With 6 bases removed from V and 2 bases from J, the gap between germline ends came to 11 bases. Germline values: CDR1 MNHNY, CDR2 SVGAGI (reference sequence). There are 15 residues in the CDR3. The CDR3 sequence: CASSNGGAGANVLTF. The CDR3 coding sequence is TGTGCCAGCAGCAATGGGGGCGCTGGGGCCAACGTCCTGACTTTC.

This clone was counted many times. The chain is built from TRBV2 and TRBJ2-2; 16 nucleotides agree with TRBD2. The CDR3 covers 18 residues. Germline trimming cut 3 bases from V and 5 bases from J; bases unmatched to any gene: 6. The germline V gene encodes CDR1 SNHLY and CDR2 FYNNEI. In nucleotides, the CDR3 is TGTGCCAGCAGTGAGGGGACTAGCGGGAGGGCAGGTACCGGGGAGCTGTTTTTT. As protein: CASSEGTSGRAGTGELFF.

The genes are TRBV6-1 and TRBJ1-1; 9 bases are a match to TRBD1. With 6 bases clipped from V and 6 bases from J, the junction kept 8 bases outside the gene matches. Germline V CDR1 and CDR2: MNHNS, SASEGT. The CDR3 is 14 amino acids. CDR3 bases: TGTGCCAGCAGAACGACAGGGGGGATAGCTGAAGCTTTCTTT. Its translation: CASRTTGGIAEAFF.

The gene calls are TRBV18 and TRBJ2-1; D possibly corresponds to TRBD2 (6 bases). The germline V and J ends were trimmed by 3 bases and 8 bases, with 8 bases remaining between them. Germline CDR1 reads KGHSH; CDR2 reads LQKENI. The CDR3 totals 12 residues. CDR3 region: CASSPLAYEQFF. In DNA, the CDR3 is TGTGCCAGCTCACCCCTAGCGTATGAGCAGTTCTTC.

The rearrangement joins TRBV29-1 to TRBJ2-3, with TRBD1 as a possible D gene (5 bases). This CDR3 has 12 amino acids. Germline V CDR1 and CDR2: SQVTM, ANQGSEA. The V end was cut by 7 bases, the J end by 2 bases, with 10 bases between. The CDR3 protein is CSDDSYTDTQYF. CDR3 DNA sequence: TGCAGCGACGACAGTTACACAGATACGCAGTATTTT.

Only one count was recorded for this clone. DNA for the CDR3: TGTGCCAGCAGCCAATCTCGCTCCACTGAAGCTTTCTTT. It translates to CASSQSRSTEAFF. V is TRBV14 and J is TRBJ1-1; D is uncertain. The CDR3 totals 13 residues. CDR1 is SGHDN and CDR2 is FVKESK in the germline V gene. V gave up 2 bases and J gave up 4 bases, with 8 bases separating them.

The genes are TRBV4-1 and TRBJ1-2; D is unclear. In germline, CDR1 is MGHRA, CDR2 YSYEKL. Between the trimmed V and J ends, which lost 1 base and 2 bases, there was a span of 8 bases. The CDR3 loop spans 14 amino acids. CDR3 sequence reads: CASSQAARNYGYTF. CDR3 coding DNA: TGCGCCAGCAGCCAAGCGGCAAGAAACTATGGCTACACCTTC.

The genes are TRBV5-4 and TRBJ2-7; no clear D gene. V lost 3 bases, J lost 0 bases, and 10 bases lay in between. This CDR3 is built from 14 residues. Germline V lookup: CDR1 SGHNT, CDR2 YYREEE (reference sequence). The CDR3 DNA sequence: TGTGCCAGCAGCTCGACCCGCGACTCCTACGAGCAGTACTTC. Amino acids: CASSSTRDSYEQYF. Supplemented by reference TRBV5-4 and TRBJ2-7, the full variable domain reads ETGVTQSPTHLIKTRGQQVTLRCSSQSGHNTVSWYQQALGQGPQFIFQYYREEENGRGNFPPRFSGLQFPNYSSELNVNALELDDSALYLCASSSTRDSYEQYFGPGTRLTVT.

This clone was observed a single time. This chain links TRBV19 with TRBJ2-1; TRBD2 agrees at 13 bases. Germline CDR1 reads LNHDA; CDR2 reads SQIVND (reference sequence). CDR3 length: 16 amino acids. The ends lost 8 bases at V and 0 bases at J; junction bases unmatched: 4. CDR3 nucleotide sequence: TGTGCCAGTGGACTAGCGGGAGTGAGCTCCTACAATGAGCAGTTCTTC. Amino acid sequence: CASGLAGVSSYNEQFF.

The CDR3 region is CASGVIANEQFF. The DNA of the CDR3 is TGTGCTAGTGGTGTAATCGCGAATGAGCAGTTCTTC. V usage is TRBV12-5 and J usage is TRBJ2-1; D is ambiguous. CDR3 length: 12 amino acids. Looked up from germline, CDR1 is LGHNT and CDR2 is FRNRAP. V lost 5 bases, J lost 7 bases, and 9 bases lay in between.

V and J are TRBV27 and TRBJ1-2; 8 bases are a match to TRBD1. CDR1 MNHEY and CDR2 SMNVEV come from the germline V gene (reference sequence). After removal of 3 bases from V and 4 bases from J, the junction contained 16 bases not matched to a gene. This CDR3 comprises 18 residues. CDR3 DNA sequence: TGTGCCAGCAGTTTTGCAGGACAGGGTAGAGGAGTGAGCTATGGCTACACCTTC. Translation gives CASSFAGQGRGVSYGYTF.

The chain has TRBV7-6 and TRBJ2-3; D may be TRBD1 (6 bases). Trimming shortened V by 9 bases and J by 8 bases, and 24 bases separated the two germline ends. CDR1 and CDR2 (germline): SGHVS, FNYEAQ. The CDR3 extends over 15 amino acids. The CDR3 nucleotides read TGTGCCAGTAACCTACTCGGAACAGGGCAAGGTACGCAGTATTTT. Protein product: CASNLLGTGQGTQYF.

The rearrangement joins TRBV9 to TRBJ2-7; TRBD2 might be the D (6 bases). The CDR3 has 14 amino acids. Germline V gene lookup returns CDR1 SGDLS and CDR2 YYNGEE. V shed 4 bases and J shed 4 bases, with 15 bases lying between them. The CDR3 spells CASSPRGSGYEQYF. The CDR3 coding sequence is TGTGCCAGCAGCCCCCGGGGTAGCGGATACGAGCAGTACTTC.

This sequence joins TRBV10-3 and TRBJ1-1; TRBD1 matches at 8 bases. V trimming: 11 bases; J trimming: 5 bases; junction bases outside the gene matches: 4. The CDR3 totals 11 residues. Germline V CDR1 and CDR2: ENHRY, SYGVKD. The CDR3 spells CAARQGTEAFF. As DNA, the CDR3 is TGTGCCGCCAGACAGGGGACTGAAGCTTTCTTT.

V is TRBV5-4 and J is TRBJ1-1, with 8 bases identical to TRBD1. Germline-derived CDR1 and CDR2 are SGHNT and YYREEE (reference sequence). V shed 0 bases, J shed 1 base, and the junction held 5 bases outside the gene matches. There are 16 residues in the CDR3. The CDR3 nucleotides read TGTGCCAGCAGCTTGGGACACAGGGGGAAGAACACTGAAGCTTTCTTT. Amino acids: CASSLGHRGKNTEAFF.

CDR3 sequence: CASSDGRGHYEQYF. The DNA of the CDR3 is TGTGCCAGCAGTGATGGTCGGGGCCACTACGAGCAGTACTTC. The J gene is TRBJ2-7, the V gene TRBV2; D is perhaps TRBD1 or TRBD2 (5 bases each). Per germline, CDR1 SNHLY and CDR2 FYNNEI. Trimming removed 3 bases at V and 3 bases at J, with 12 bases between. This CDR3 contains 14 residues.

The genes are TRBV27 and TRBJ2-5, with 7 bases matching TRBD2. This CDR3 is built from 14 residues. Germline assignment: CDR1 MNHEY and CDR2 SMNVEV (reference sequence). V lost 6 bases and J lost 7; bases outside the gene matches: 11. CDR3 DNA sequence: TGTGCCAGCAGCACAAGCGGCAGGGAGGGGACCCAGTACTTC. Its translation: CASSTSGREGTQYF.

The chain recombines TRBV5-6 with TRBJ1-1, with 9 bases matching TRBD1. V was clipped by 3 bases and J by 5 bases; unmatched bases: 2. This CDR3 is built from 13 residues. Germline V gene sequence: CDR1 SGHDT, CDR2 YYEEEE. DNA of the CDR3: TGTGCCAGCAGCTGGGACAGGGCGACTGAAGCTTTCTTT. This codes for CASSWDRATEAFF.

V gene TRBV7-2 combines with J gene TRBJ2-2; D may be TRBD1 (6 bases). The germline gives CDR1 SGHTA, CDR2 FQGNSA. This CDR3 spans 18 amino acids. V dropped 2 bases and J dropped 3 bases, with 19 bases sitting between them. The CDR3 protein is CASSLYPPDSSDTGELFF. In DNA form, the CDR3 reads TGTGCCAGCAGCTTATATCCCCCGGACAGCTCGGACACCGGGGAGCTGTTTTTT.

The chain has TRBV6-1 and TRBJ2-1; 10 positions agree with TRBD2. CDR1 and CDR2 from the germline V gene are MNHNS and SASEGT. The trim removed 6 bases at V and 0 bases at J, leaving 2 bases unmatched. This CDR3 spans 15 amino acids. The CDR3 loop reads CASRSSGSSYNEQFF. CDR3 in DNA: TGTGCCAGCAGGTCTAGCGGGAGCTCCTACAATGAGCAGTTCTTC.

The J gene is TRBJ2-5, the V gene TRBV7-7; a weak D match, TRBD2 (6 bases). The CDR3 contains 13 residues. V was pared by 5 bases and J by 6 bases, with 13 bases between. CDR1 is SSHAT and CDR2 is FNYEAQ in the germline V gene (reference sequence). The CDR3 sequence: CASSRLERQTQYF. CDR3 nucleotide sequence: TGTGCCAGCAGCCGACTAGAGAGACAGACCCAGTACTTC.